This T cell receptor beta chain was captured in a study of T cells in tuberculosis. Whole-study context: This South African cohort compared adolescents with or without latent tuberculosis against adults with active tuberculosis.

Study-wide findings and caveats: Active tuberculosis alpha repertoires lay closer to GMM-specific TCRs than controls'.

TCRdb's copy holds only in-frame clones and misses some; the assay was immunoSEQ multiplex PCR. Among around 30,000 clones listed, 90% were seen once. Between the trimmed V and J ends, which lost 3 bases and 4 bases, there was a span of 9 bases. The germline gives CDR1 SGHTA, CDR2 FQGNSA. The CDR3 covers 13 residues. A note on this clone: Its antigen is unknown.

Each clinical donor contributed on average about 96,000 T cells from unsorted cryopreserved PBMC. The TCR was taken from a donor aged 10 to 29 with latent tuberculosis or without tuberculosis infection. The chain combines TRBV7-2 with TRBJ1-2; D is undetermined. The sequenced sample was PBMCs. For the CDR3, the DNA is TGTGCCAGCAGCTTCGTTCAGGCCTATGGCTACACCTTC. Its translation is CASSFVQAYGYTF.